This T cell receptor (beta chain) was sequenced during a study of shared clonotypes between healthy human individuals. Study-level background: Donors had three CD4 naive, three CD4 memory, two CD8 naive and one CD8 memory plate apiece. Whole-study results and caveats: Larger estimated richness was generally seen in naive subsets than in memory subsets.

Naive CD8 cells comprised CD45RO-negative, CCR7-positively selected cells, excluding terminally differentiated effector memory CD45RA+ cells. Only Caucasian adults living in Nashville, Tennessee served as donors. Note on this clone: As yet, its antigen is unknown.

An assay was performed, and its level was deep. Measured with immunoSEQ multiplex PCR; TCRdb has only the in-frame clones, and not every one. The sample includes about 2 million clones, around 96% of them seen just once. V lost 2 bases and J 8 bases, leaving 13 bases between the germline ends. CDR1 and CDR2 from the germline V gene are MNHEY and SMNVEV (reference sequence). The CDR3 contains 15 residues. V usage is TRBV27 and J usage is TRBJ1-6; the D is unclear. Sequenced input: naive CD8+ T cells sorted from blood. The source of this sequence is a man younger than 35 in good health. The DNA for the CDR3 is TGTGCCAGCAGTTTAAACATCCTAGGGCATTCACCCCTCCACTTT. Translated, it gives CASSLNILGHSPLHF.